This T cell receptor beta chain was sequenced during a study of Graves' ophthalmopathy and Graves' hyperthyroidism. Amplification targeted the TCR beta CDR3 regions, with RNA transcripts as the source material. Scientists carried out first-round RT-PCR using HTBI primers and then a second-round multiplex PCR. TCRdb reprocessed the multiplex PCR reads with MiXCR, giving one entry per CDR3 protein. Among about 620,000 distinct CDR3 sequences listed, over 20% were seen once. With 2 bases removed from V and 4 bases from J, the gap between germline ends came to 5 bases. CDR1 is ENHRY, CDR2 SYGVKD, per germline. This CDR3 comprises 12 residues.

The genes are TRBV10-3 and TRBJ2-5, with unresolved D. This clonotype was obtained from a woman in her late teens or twenties with stable Graves' hyperthyroidism. Some clones in this sample may be carry-over from other donors' samples. The specimen was peripheral blood. CDR3 sequence: CAISEKRETQYF. The CDR3 region has the DNA TGTGCCATCAGTGAGAAGCGAGAGACCCAGTACTTC.